The 23 T cell receptor beta chains below all came from one sample that was sequenced in a study of blood T cell repertoires in COVID-19. Generated by immunoSEQ multiplex PCR, the TCRdb table keeps only in-frame clones and is missing some. Here the sample spans 190,000 or so clones, roughly 94% being singletons. Sequenced material: peripheral blood. These receptors came from a man between 25 and 39 years old with COVID-19, enrolled during active disease.

The chain combines TRBV5-5 with TRBJ1-3, with unresolved D. Trimming took off 0 bases at V and 0 bases at J, with 7 bases between the two ends. Germline values: CDR1 SGHKS, CDR2 YYEKEE (reference sequence). CDR3 size: 15 residues. As DNA, the CDR3 is TGTGCCAGCAGCTTGGAGTTGAGCTCTGGAAACACCATATATTTT. It is translated as CASSLELSSGNTIYF.

The V and J genes are TRBV7-3 and TRBJ1-1; D unclear. Looked up from germline, CDR1 is SGHTA and CDR2 is FQGTGA. V was shortened by 5 bases and J by 0 bases, with 13 bases between the two germline ends. CDR3 length: 15 residues. The CDR3 region is CASSLGPVLNTEAFF. CDR3 sequence (DNA): TGTGCCAGCAGCCTTGGGCCGGTTTTGAACACTGAAGCTTTCTTT.

This chain joins TRBV5-1 and TRBJ1-2; D may be TRBD1 (6 bases). This CDR3 is 14 amino acids long. CDR1 and CDR2 (germline): SGHRS, YFSETQ. Between the trimmed V and J ends, which lost 0 bases and 3 bases, there was a span of 9 bases. The CDR3: CASSLEGGDYGYTF. The CDR3 region has the DNA TGCGCCAGCAGCTTGGAAGGGGGAGACTATGGCTACACCTTC. Full variable domain (outside the CDR3, taken from reference TRBV5-1 and TRBJ1-2): KAGVTQTPRYLIKTRGQQVTLSCSPISGHRSVSWYQQTPGQGLQFLFEYFSETQRNKGNFPGRFSGRQFSNSRSEMNVSTLELGDSALYLCASSLEGGDYGYTFGSGTRLTVV.

This sequence joins TRBV9 and TRBJ2-3; 8 bases are a match to TRBD1. Losses at the gene ends were 1 base for V and 1 base for J; bases not matched to a gene: 2. This CDR3 region has 15 residues. The germline V gene has CDR1 SGDLS and CDR2 YYNGEE. CDR3 DNA: TGTGCCAGCAGCGTACTGGGACAGGGCACAGATACGCAGTATTTT. Translating it yields CASSVLGQGTDTQYF.

The chain combines TRBV3-1 (or the pseudogene TRBV3-2) with TRBJ2-3; 7 bases are a match to TRBD2. V was pared by 3 bases and J by 10 bases, with 4 bases of the junction left unmatched. Germline V gene lookup returns CDR1 LGHDT and CDR2 YNNKEL (reference sequence). CDR3 length equals 12 residues. Here the CDR3 DNA reads TGTGCCAGCAGCCAGGGGGAGGGCTCGCAGTATTTT. Protein: CASSQGEGSQYF.

The chain joins TRBV5-1 to TRBJ1-6; 7 bases are shared with TRBD1. CDR3 length: 13 amino acids. The germline CDR1 and CDR2 sequences are SGHRS and YFSETQ. V was clipped by 2 bases and J by 9 bases; unmatched bases: 2. The CDR3, as DNA: TGCGCCAGCAGCTTAAGGGGGCGTTCACCCCTCCACTTT. Its protein is CASSLRGRSPLHF.

The V gene is TRBV4-1, the J gene TRBJ1-6, with D perhaps TRBD1 (5 bases). Trimming removed 2 bases at V and 9 bases at J, with 20 bases between. Germline V CDR1 and CDR2: MGHRA, YSYEKL. The CDR3 covers 17 residues. For the CDR3, the DNA is TGCGCCAGCAGCCAATTAGGGCGGGGACCGACTGGTTCACCCCTCCACTTT. Translated: CASSQLGRGPTGSPLHF.

The chain recombines TRBV19 with TRBJ1-2; no clear D gene. CDR3 length: 13 amino acids. V lost 4 bases and J lost 8, with 14 bases in between. Germline V gene data show CDR1 as LNHDA and CDR2 as SQIVND (reference sequence). The CDR3, as DNA: TGTGCCAGTAGTACGTCTGTGGAGGGCGGCTACACCTTC. Amino acids: CASSTSVEGGYTF.

This chain connects TRBV6-1 to TRBJ2-7; D remains ambiguous. Trimming removed 0 bases at V and 3 bases at J, with 9 bases between. The CDR3 consists of 14 residues. CDR1 is MNHNS, CDR2 SASEGT, per germline. The CDR3 nucleotides are TGTGCCAGCAGTGAAGCGGCGGCCGACTACGAGCAGTACTTC. Translating gives CASSEAAADYEQYF.

This clone appeared a single time. V and J are TRBV6-2 or TRBV6-3 and TRBJ2-3; TRBD2 matches at 7 bases. Trimming removed 4 bases from V and 2 bases from J; junction bases left unmatched: 9. The V gene's germline CDR1 is MNHEY and CDR2 SVGEGT. There are 16 residues in the CDR3. The CDR3: CASSFRRGLLTDTQYF. In DNA form, the CDR3 reads TGTGCCAGCAGTTTTAGAAGGGGACTACTCACAGATACGCAGTATTTT.

The J gene is TRBJ2-5, the V gene TRBV2, with TRBD1 matching over 10 bases. The CDR3 contains 15 residues. Trimming removed 5 bases from V and 2 bases from J; junction bases left unmatched: 5. Germline V lookup: CDR1 SNHLY, CDR2 FYNNEI. The CDR3 DNA is TGTGCCAGCAGTACGGGACAGGGGAGGCAAGAGACCCAGTACTTC. Its protein is CASSTGQGRQETQYF.

The chain employs TRBV6-5 and TRBJ1-1; 10 bases align to TRBD1. V shed 4 bases and J 1 base; nucleotides not matched to a gene: 3. The germline V gene encodes CDR1 MNHEY and CDR2 SVGAGI. The CDR3 is 15 residues long. CDR3 sequence reads: CASSSRTGGNTEAFF. The CDR3 DNA is TGTGCCAGCAGTTCCCGGACAGGGGGGAACACTGAAGCTTTCTTT.

The V call is TRBV5-1, the J call TRBJ1-1; TRBD1 matches 10 bases. V trimming: 4 bases; J trimming: 1 base; junction bases outside the gene matches: 13. Germline CDR1 is SGHRS and CDR2 is YFSETQ. The CDR3 consists of 18 residues. Written as DNA, the CDR3 is TGCGCCAGCAGCCCGATGGGGGACAGGGGACGTTGGAACACTGAAGCTTTCTTT. Translating gives CASSPMGDRGRWNTEAFF.

The V gene is TRBV19, the J gene TRBJ2-7, with no clear D. Trimming removed 5 bases at V and 3 bases at J, with 8 bases between. This CDR3 region has 12 residues. CDR1 and CDR2 from the germline V gene are LNHDA and SQIVND (reference sequence). CDR3 in amino acids: CASSAPGYEQYF. CDR3 coding DNA: TGTGCCAGTAGTGCACCAGGCTACGAGCAGTACTTC.

This rearrangement joins TRBV2 to TRBJ2-7; TRBD1 might be the D (6 bases). V was pared by 4 bases and J by 4 bases, with 14 bases between. There are 14 residues in the CDR3. Per the germline V gene, CDR1 is SNHLY and CDR2 is FYNNEI. CDR3: CASSVGQGKYEQYF. The CDR3 nucleotides are TGTGCCAGCAGTGTCGGGCAGGGGAAGTACGAGCAGTACTTC.

This clone was recorded once. CDR3 loop: CASSQDSGGSYNEQFF. As DNA, the CDR3 is TGTGCCAGCAGCCAAGACTCGGGGGGCTCCTACAATGAGCAGTTCTTC. The chain uses TRBV3-1 (or the pseudogene TRBV3-2) and TRBJ2-1; 7 bases align to TRBD2. The CDR3 loop spans 16 amino acids. Germline CDR1 reads LGHDT; CDR2 reads YNNKEL (reference sequence). Trimming cost V 0 bases and J 0 bases; bases outside gene matches: 2.

The rearrangement joins TRBV25-1 to TRBJ2-7; a weak D match, TRBD1 (5 bases). The CDR3 is 16 amino acids. Looked up from germline, CDR1 is MGHDK and CDR2 is SYGVNS. Trimming removed 0 bases at V and 0 bases at J, with 12 bases between. CDR3 sequence reads: CASSEYSGPLSYEQYF. CDR3 DNA: TGTGCCAGCAGTGAATATTCAGGGCCCCTCTCCTACGAGCAGTACTTC.

The chain is built from TRBV2 and TRBJ1-1; possible D gene TRBD1, 5 bases. Deletions cut 4 bases from V and 4 bases from J, with 13 bases between. Germline V gene sequence: CDR1 SNHLY, CDR2 FYNNEI. The CDR3 loop spans 14 amino acids. CDR3 DNA sequence: TGTGCCAGCAGTGCTACCGGGAGGGGCACTGAAGCTTTCTTT. This codes for CASSATGRGTEAFF.

This rearrangement joins TRBV25-1 to TRBJ1-1; D is perhaps TRBD1 (5 bases). Trimming stripped 6 bases from V and 4 bases from J, with 12 bases between. CDR1 MGHDK and CDR2 SYGVNS come from the germline V gene. The CDR3 is made up of 13 amino acids. The CDR3 DNA reads TGTGCCAGCAGGAGCAGGGTAATCACTGAAGCTTTCTTT. Translation gives CASRSRVITEAFF.

The chain carries TRBV5-4 and TRBJ1-4; 10 nucleotides match TRBD1. CDR3 size: 15 residues. V was pared by 0 bases and J by 6 bases, with 2 bases of the junction left unmatched. CDR1 and CDR2 from the germline V gene are SGHNT and YYREEE (reference sequence). CDR3 sequence reads: CASSLGGQGDEKLFF. DNA of the CDR3: TGTGCCAGCAGCTTGGGCGGACAGGGGGATGAAAAACTGTTTTTT.

V and J are TRBV6-5 and TRBJ1-6, with D possibly being TRBD1 (6 bases). The CDR3 has 15 amino acids. The germline V and J ends were trimmed by 2 bases and 5 bases, with 10 bases remaining between them. Germline V lookup: CDR1 MNHEY, CDR2 SVGAGI. The CDR3 coding sequence is TGTGCCAGCAGTTACGGGGGCAGGAATAATTCACCCCTCCACTTT. Its protein product is CASSYGGRNNSPLHF.

J is TRBJ1-3 and V is TRBV7-9; weak D call: TRBD1 (6 bases). The CDR3 contains 15 residues. The germline V gene has CDR1 SEHNR and CDR2 FQNEAQ (reference sequence). Trimming shortened V by 4 bases and J by 2 bases, and 12 bases separated the two germline ends. CDR3 protein: CASSSDRTTGNTIYF. In nucleotides, the CDR3 is TGTGCCAGCAGCTCGGACAGAACCACTGGAAACACCATATATTTT. The variable domain in full, with the rest retrieved from reference TRBV7-9 and TRBJ1-3, is DTGVSQNPRHKITKRGQNVTFRCDPISEHNRLYWYRQTLGQGPEFLTYFQNEAQLEKSRLLSDRFSAERPKGSFSTLEIQRTEQGDSAMYLCASSSDRTTGNTIYFGEGSWLTVV.

The chain is built from TRBV6-5 and TRBJ1-1; D is undetermined. Germline assignment: CDR1 MNHEY and CDR2 SVGAGI. V lost 0 bases and J 4 bases, leaving 9 bases between the germline ends. The CDR3 consists of 14 residues. The CDR3 loop reads CASSYSRTATEAFF. The DNA of the CDR3 is TGTGCCAGCAGTTACTCTAGAACCGCCACTGAAGCTTTCTTT.